A selection of T cell receptor beta chains follows, all from one sample in a study of immune characterization of retroperitoneal liposarcoma. One entry per CDR3 protein results from TCRdb running MiXCR on the PCR reads. The sample includes some 4,100 distinct CDR3 sequences, approximately 30% of them seen just once. The sample taken for sequencing was blood. The receptor source for this set is a female donor with retroperitoneal liposarcoma. CDR3s include the opening cysteine and the closing phenylalanine or tryptophan. A D gene is named only where the DNA matches it firmly. A clone size is listed for some rows: how often the clone was seen (once, few, many), or a class if it is expanded.

NA	NA	TRBV6-5	13	TRBJ2-1	TGTGCCAGCAGTTACTCCCTAGCAGGAAGGCAGTTCTTC	CASSYSLAGRQFF
NA	few	TRBV12-3/TRBV12-4	15	TRBJ2-2	TGTGCCAGCAGCCCTATATGGGTTAACACCGGGGAGCTGTTTTTT	CASSPIWVNTGELFF
TRBD1	medium-sized	TRBV5-1	15	TRBJ2-1	TGCGCCAGCCGTATCCGGGACAGGGTCTACAATGAGCAGTTCTTC	CASRIRDRVYNEQFF
NA	medium-sized	TRBV6-4	13	TRBJ2-2	TGTGCCAGCAGTGATCGAGGCACCGGGGAGCTGTTTTTT	CASSDRGTGELFF
NA	NA	TRBV6-5	16	TRBJ2-3	TGTGCCAGCAGTGCAAAAACCGGGAGCATATCAGATACGCAGTATTTT	CASSAKTGSISDTQYF
NA	few	TRBV6-6	14	TRBJ2-1	TGTGCCAGCAGAGAGGGGGGGTTAGAGGACGAGCAGTTCTTC	CASREGGLEDEQFF
NA	NA	TRBV12-3/TRBV12-4	12	TRBJ2-7	TGTGCCAGCAGTTTTAACACCTACGAGCAGTACTTC	CASSFNTYEQYF
NA	medium-sized	TRBV7-2	15	TRBJ2-1	TGTGCCAGCAGCTTAGAATATACCTCCTACAATGAGCAGTTCTTC	CASSLEYTSYNEQFF
NA	NA	TRBV6-1	13	TRBJ2-5	TGTGCCAGCAGTCAGGGAATCGGATATGAGCAGTACTTC	CASSQGIGYEQYF
TRBD2	NA	TRBV6-1	15	TRBJ2-7	TGTGCCAGCGGGGGGTCTAGCGGGAGGCCCTACGAGCAGTACTTC	CASGGSSGRPYEQYF
TRBD2	few	TRBV10-2	15	TRBJ2-1	TGCGCCAGCATCCCTAGCGGGAGGGCCTACAATGAGCAGTTCTTC	CASIPSGRAYNEQFF
TRBD1	few	TRBV6-1	16	TRBJ2-5	TGTGCCAGCAGCGCCCGGGACAGGGGGCTAAGGGAGACCCAGTACTTC	CASSARDRGLRETQYF
NA	medium-sized	TRBV12-3/TRBV12-4	13	TRBJ2-3	TGTGCCAGCAGTTGGGGGGCCTCAGATACGCAGTATTTT	CASSWGASDTQYF
TRBD1	few	TRBV5-1	15	TRBJ2-1	TGCGCCAGCAGGTTGGACGGGACAGCCTACAATGAGCAGTTCTTC	CASRLDGTAYNEQFF
NA	NA	TRBV6-5	14	TRBJ2-1	TGTGCCAGCAGTTACTCAAGGGAGGGGGCTGAGCAGTTCTTC	CASSYSREGAEQFF
TRBD2	NA	TRBV27	15	TRBJ2-1	TGTGCCAGCAGGGGTCGACTAGCGGGGAACTACGAGCAGTTCTTC	CASRGRLAGNYEQFF
TRBD2	few	TRBV27	12	TRBJ2-5	TGTGCCAGCTCTAGCGGGAGCGGGACCCAGTACTTC	CASSSGSGTQYF
NA	NA	TRBV7-8	17	TRBJ2-3	TGTGCCAGCAGCTTAGGGGCCAGTCCTTCTAGCACAGATACGCAGTATTTT	CASSLGASPSSTDTQYF
TRBD2	medium-sized	TRBV12-3/TRBV12-4	15	TRBJ2-5	TGTGCCAGCAGTTTACATCATGGGGGGGAAGAGACCCAGTACTTC	CASSLHHGGEETQYF
TRBD1	medium-sized	TRBV27	17	TRBJ2-4	TGTGCCAGCAGTTTAAGGGGACAGGTGGGGGCCAAAAACATTCAGTACTTC	CASSLRGQVGAKNIQYF
NA	NA	TRBV27	17	TRBJ2-2	TGTGCCAGCAGTTTAGGGTGGGGGCAGACGGGGACCGGGGAGCTGTTTTTT	CASSLGWGQTGTGELFF
NA	NA	TRBV12-3/TRBV12-4	12	TRBJ2-1	TGTGCCAGCAGTTCCAATGGCAATGAGCAGTTCTTC	CASSSNGNEQFF
NA	NA	TRBV6-2/TRBV6-3	15	TRBJ2-7	TGTGCCAGCAGTTACTCGAGTTCCAGGGTTTACGAGCAGTACTTC	CASSYSSSRVYEQYF
NA	few	TRBV27	12	TRBJ1-5	TGTGCCAGCAGCGGGGGCAATCAGCCCCAGCATTTT	CASSGGNQPQHF
NA	once	TRBV7-2	16	TRBJ1-5	TGTGCCAGCAGCCTTAGAGGAGGGAGTAGCAATCAGCCCCAGCATTTT	CASSLRGGSSNQPQHF
NA	NA	TRBV6-1	13	TRBJ2-7	TGTGCCAGCGTGACAGTAGGGTTCTACGAGCAGTACTTC	CASVTVGFYEQYF
TRBD2	large	TRBV6-1	16	TRBJ2-1	TGTGCCAGCAGTTCCCTAGCGGGGGCTTCCTACAATGAGCAGTTCTTC	CASSSLAGASYNEQFF
NA	NA	TRBV6-8	11	TRBJ2-7	TGTGCCAGCACGCGTGACAATGAGCAGTACTTC	CASTRDNEQYF
NA	NA	TRBV6-1	15	TRBJ2-7	TGTGCCAGCAGTTCTGCGGGGGCCTCCTACAATGAGCAGTACTTC	CASSSAGASYNEQYF
TRBD2	medium-sized	TRBV7-2	14	TRBJ2-7	TGTGCCAGCAGCCGACTAGCGGGCCCCTACGAGCAGTACTTC	CASSRLAGPYEQYF
TRBD2	medium-sized	TRBV6-1	15	TRBJ2-1	TGTGCCAGCAGAGCAGCGGGGAGTACCTACAATGAGCAGTTCTTC	CASRAAGSTYNEQFF
NA	NA	TRBV6-1	15	TRBJ2-3	TGTGCCAGCAGTGAAGAGGCAGGGGGGCCAGATACGCAGTATTTT	CASSEEAGGPDTQYF
TRBD1	medium-sized	TRBV6-6	17	TRBJ2-1	TGTGCCAGCAGTTACTCGACAGGGGGGAGACAGGGCGGGGAGCAGTTCTTC	CASSYSTGGRQGGEQFF
TRBD1	NA	TRBV7-2	14	TRBJ2-7	TGTGCCAGCAGCTCGCACAGGGGTCACGACGAGCAGTACTTC	CASSSHRGHDEQYF
NA	NA	TRBV6-5	11	TRBJ2-1	TGTGCCAGTGGAAGCTCCTACGAGCAGTTCTTC	CASGSSYEQFF
NA	medium-sized	TRBV12-3/TRBV12-4	18	TRBJ2-1	TGTGCCAGCAGTTTAGGACGGCCGGGTACACTCCCCCTCTACGAGCAGTTCTTC	CASSLGRPGTLPLYEQFF
TRBD1	large	TRBV6-1	17	TRBJ2-3	TGTGCCAGCAGTGAAAACGACAGGGTCTACAGCACAGATACGCAGTATTTT	CASSENDRVYSTDTQYF
TRBD2	medium-sized	TRBV12-3/TRBV12-4	19	TRBJ2-7	TGTGCCAGCAGTTTGTTTTTTCGGGCTAGCGGGAGTCGCGGCTACGAGCAGTACTTC	CASSLFFRASGSRGYEQYF
TRBD2	NA	TRBV6-6	16	TRBJ2-1	TGTGCCAGCAGAAAAACTAGCGGGAGCTCCTACAATGAGCAGTTCTTC	CASRKTSGSSYNEQFF
NA	NA	TRBV5-1	14	TRBJ2-5	TGCGCCAGCAGCTCGGGACGGATACAAGAGACCCAGTACTTC	CASSSGRIQETQYF
NA	large	TRBV10-2	15	TRBJ2-3	TGCGCCAGCGGTAAAAGCGGGTACAGCACAGATACGCAGTATTTT	CASGKSGYSTDTQYF
TRBD1	few	TRBV6-5	15	TRBJ1-1	TGTGCCAGCAGTTACCGGACAGGGGGGTATACTGAAGCTTTCTTT	CASSYRTGGYTEAFF
NA	few	TRBV6-1	15	TRBJ2-1	TGTGCCAGCAGTGAAATGGTAGGTGGGTTCTACGAGCAGTTCTTC	CASSEMVGGFYEQFF
NA	NA	TRBV7-6	17	TRBJ2-7	TGTGCCAGCAGCTTAATAGGAGACACTAACTCCTACAATGAGCAGTACTTC	CASSLIGDTNSYNEQYF